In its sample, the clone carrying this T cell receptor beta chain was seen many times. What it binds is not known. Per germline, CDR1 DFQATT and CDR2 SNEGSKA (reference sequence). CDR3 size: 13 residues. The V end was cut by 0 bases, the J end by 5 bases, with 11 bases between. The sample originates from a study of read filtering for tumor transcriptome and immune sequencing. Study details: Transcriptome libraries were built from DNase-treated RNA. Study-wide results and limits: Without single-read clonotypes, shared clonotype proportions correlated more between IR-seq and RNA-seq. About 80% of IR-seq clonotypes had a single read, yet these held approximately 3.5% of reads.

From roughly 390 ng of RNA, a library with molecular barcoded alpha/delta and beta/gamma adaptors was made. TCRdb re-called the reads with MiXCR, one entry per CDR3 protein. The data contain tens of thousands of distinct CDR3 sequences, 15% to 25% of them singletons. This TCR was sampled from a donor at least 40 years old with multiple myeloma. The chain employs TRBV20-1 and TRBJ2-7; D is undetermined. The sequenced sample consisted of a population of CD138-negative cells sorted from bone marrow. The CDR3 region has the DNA TGCAGTGCTAGAGAGAGTAGATCCCACGAGCAGTACTTC. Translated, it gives CSARESRSHEQYF.